The 23 T cell receptor beta chains below come from one sample, sequenced in a study of T cells after yellow fever vaccination. TCRdb fed the 5' RACE reads into MiXCR, producing one record per CDR3 protein. The table lists over 300,000 distinct CDR3 sequences, approximately 3.8% of them singletons. The sequences come from PBMCs, collected on the day of the yellow fever booster vaccination. These receptors all come from a man aged 18 to 29 who received the YFV17D yellow fever vaccine.

The rearrangement joins TRBV5-1 to TRBJ2-5, with D perhaps TRBD1 or TRBD2 (5 bases each). The length of the CDR3 is 15 residues. Germline values: CDR1 SGHRS, CDR2 YFSETQ. V lost 6 bases and J 2 bases, leaving 17 bases between the germline ends. This CDR3 is CASTLLRGLQETQYF. The DNA of the CDR3 is TGCGCCAGCACCCTACTCCGGGGCCTACAAGAGACCCAGTACTTC.

This clonotype was seen a few times. The chain carries TRBV5-1 and TRBJ2-1; D tentatively reads TRBD1 or TRBD2 (5 bases each). This CDR3 has 14 residues. CDR1 and CDR2 (germline): SGHRS, YFSETQ. Between the trimmed V and J ends, which lost 4 bases and 11 bases, there was a span of 19 bases. CDR3 in DNA: TGCGCCAGCAGCAGTACCAGGGACGGCGAAAAGCAGTTCTTC. Protein: CASSSTRDGEKQFF. The whole variable domain, remainder taken from reference TRBV5-1 and TRBJ2-1, is KAGVTQTPRYLIKTRGQQVTLSCSPISGHRSVSWYQQTPGQGLQFLFEYFSETQRNKGNFPGRFSGRQFSNSRSEMNVSTLELGDSALYLCASSSTRDGEKQFFGPGTRLTVL.

This clonotype was counted many times. The chain uses TRBV10-3 and TRBJ2-7, with 15 bases matching TRBD2. The germline gives CDR1 ENHRY, CDR2 SYGVKD. Germline trimming cut 0 bases from V and 5 bases from J; bases unmatched to any gene: 8. The length of the CDR3 is 18 residues. The CDR3 protein is CAISESVGLAGGPHEQYF. The CDR3 DNA is TGTGCCATCAGTGAGTCGGTAGGACTAGCGGGGGGGCCCCACGAGCAGTACTTC.

The genes are TRBV20-1 and TRBJ2-1, with a weak D call TRBD1 (6 bases). Between the trimmed V and J ends, which lost 3 bases and 2 bases, there was a span of 14 bases. Per germline, CDR1 DFQATT and CDR2 SNEGSKA (reference sequence). The CDR3 extends over 15 amino acids. CDR3 sequence reads: CSARSDRPPYNEQFF. The CDR3, as DNA: TGCAGTGCTAGGAGTGACAGGCCGCCCTACAATGAGCAGTTCTTC.

Ten or more counts support this clonotype. The chain joins TRBV6-5 to TRBJ2-5; a possible D gene is TRBD1 (5 bases). V dropped 2 bases and J dropped 4 bases, with 5 bases sitting between them. CDR3 length: 12 amino acids. From germline, CDR1 is MNHEY and CDR2 SVGAGI. CDR3 nucleotides: TGTGCCAGCAGTTACACAGGAGAGACCCAGTACTTC. Its protein product is CASSYTGETQYF.

This clonotype was seen repeatedly, ten times or more. The chain recombines TRBV10-2 with TRBJ2-2, with no clear D. Germline CDR1 reads WSHSY; CDR2 reads SAAADI. The CDR3 is 16 residues long. V lost 2 bases and J 3 bases, leaving 13 bases between the germline ends. The CDR3 region has the DNA TGCGCCAGCAGTGAGGGTCCAGCCTGGGACACCGGGGAGCTGTTTTTT. It specifies CASSEGPAWDTGELFF.

With regard to this clonotype: At one end, the junction sequence differs from germline, possibly due to a read error. The rearrangement joins TRBV5-1 to TRBJ1-4; unclear D gene. The germline gives CDR1 SGHRS, CDR2 YFSETQ. The CDR3 contains 13 residues. In nucleotides, the CDR3 is TGCGCCAGCAGCTTCGGGCCTCGCGAAAAACTGATTTTT. Protein: CASSFGPREKLIF. The complete variable domain, with remaining parts taken from reference TRBV5-1 and TRBJ1-4, reads KAGVTQTPRYLIKTRGQQVTLSCSPISGHRSVSWYQQTPGQGLQFLFEYFSETQRNKGNFPGRFSGRQFSNSRSEMNVSTLELGDSALYLCASSFGPREKLIFGSGTQLSVL.

This clonotype was recorded a few times. This chain links TRBV19 with TRBJ2-7; TRBD2 might be the D (6 bases). CDR1 LNHDA and CDR2 SQIVND come from the germline V gene (reference sequence). V shed 0 bases and J shed 3 bases, with 15 bases lying between them. The CDR3 runs 16 residues. The DNA for the CDR3 is TGTGCCAGTAGTATAGATCTATCGGAGGGTTTCTACGAGCAGTACTTC. Translating it yields CASSIDLSEGFYEQYF.

A few counts support this clonotype. The chain combines TRBV11-2 with TRBJ1-6; D unresolved. CDR1 SGHAT and CDR2 FQNNGV come from the germline V gene. This CDR3 spans 15 amino acids. Trimming removed 5 bases from V and 0 bases from J, with 8 bases in between. The CDR3 sequence: CASSRFGSYNSPLHF. DNA of the CDR3: TGTGCCAGCAGCCGTTTTGGCTCCTATAATTCACCCCTCCACTTT.

The V and J genes are TRBV6-6 and TRBJ1-6, with D hard to call. CDR1 and CDR2 (germline): MNHNY, SVGAGI (reference sequence). The CDR3 is 14 amino acids. V lost 2 bases to trimming and J lost 7 bases, with 9 bases between them. The CDR3: CASSYGPANSPLHF. CDR3 DNA sequence: TGTGCCAGCAGTTACGGCCCAGCGAATTCACCCCTCCACTTT.

The table lists this clonotype with many counts. The genes are TRBV7-2 and TRBJ2-3; D is perhaps TRBD1 (6 bases). V dropped 0 bases and J dropped 2 bases, with 9 bases sitting between them. The CDR3 sequence is 15 residues long. Germline lookup yields CDR1 SGHTA and CDR2 FQGNSA. DNA of the CDR3: TGTGCCAGCAGCTTAGCTGGGGGCGACACAGATACGCAGTATTTT. Translated: CASSLAGGDTDTQYF.

This clonotype came up many times. V usage is TRBV5-6 and J usage is TRBJ2-2, with no clear D. The CDR3 is 17 residues long. Germline loops: CDR1 SGHDT, CDR2 YYEEEE. V dropped 4 bases and J dropped 3 bases, with 19 bases sitting between them. The CDR3 region has the DNA TGTGCCAGCAGCCTACTCTCCGGGTCTTCTTACACCGGGGAGCTGTTTTTT. It codes for CASSLLSGSSYTGELFF.

The table lists this clonotype with many counts. The chain recombines TRBV12-5 with TRBJ2-7; 8 nucleotides align to TRBD1. J lost 1 base, V lost 8 bases, and 4 bases had no gene match. Germline V gene data show CDR1 as LGHNT and CDR2 as FRNRAP. The CDR3 loop spans 13 amino acids. The CDR3 bases are TGTGCTAGTCGGGACAGGCGGTCCTACGAGCAGTACTTC. It is translated as CASRDRRSYEQYF. The whole variable domain, filled in from reference TRBV12-5 and TRBJ2-7, reads DARVTQTPRHKVTEMGQEVTMRCQPILGHNTVFWYRQTMMQGLELLAYFRNRAPLDDSGMPKDRFSAEMPDATLATLKIQPSEPRDSAVYFCASRDRRSYEQYFGPGTRLTVT.

This chain connects TRBV4-2 to TRBJ1-2, with D possibly TRBD1 on 6 matching bases. V lost 4 bases to trimming and J lost 4 bases, with 13 bases between them. CDR3 length: 14 residues. Looked up from germline, CDR1 is LGHNA and CDR2 is YNFKEQ. This chain's CDR3 is CASSPGTSPYGYTF. The CDR3 DNA sequence: TGTGCCAGCAGCCCCGGGACAAGTCCCTATGGCTACACCTTC.

This clonotype showed up many times. The chain recombines TRBV9 with TRBJ2-1, with D possibly being TRBD1 (6 bases). The CDR3 contains 16 residues. Between the trimmed V and J ends, which lost 0 bases and 2 bases, there was a span of 12 bases. Germline lookup yields CDR1 SGDLS and CDR2 YYNGEE. CDR3 protein: CASSVVTGSTYNEQFF. CDR3 in DNA: TGTGCCAGCAGCGTAGTTACAGGGTCGACCTACAATGAGCAGTTCTTC.

This clonotype has a handful of counts. J is TRBJ2-7 and V is TRBV20-1, with 7 positions matching TRBD1. This CDR3 contains 13 residues. Germline loops: CDR1 DFQATT, CDR2 SNEGSKA (reference sequence). The V gene end was trimmed by 6 bases and the J gene end by 6 bases; junction bases not matched to a gene: 11. This chain's CDR3 is CSARPAGGSEQYF. The CDR3 DNA reads as TGCAGTGCCCGCCCCGCAGGGGGTTCCGAGCAGTACTTC.

The table lists this clonotype with many counts. In DNA form, the CDR3 reads TGCAGCGTTAAATCAGGGGGCAGGCACATTCAGTACTTC. Protein sequence: CSVKSGGRHIQYF. The V gene is TRBV29-1, the J gene TRBJ2-4; TRBD1 matches at 8 bases. V was clipped by 5 bases and J by 8 bases; unmatched bases: 8. The CDR3 is made up of 13 amino acids. Germline V CDR1 and CDR2: SQVTM, ANQGSEA.

Many counts were recorded for this clonotype. This chain links TRBV7-9 with TRBJ2-2, with 9 bases that match TRBD1. The CDR3 contains 14 residues. CDR1 is SEHNR, CDR2 FQNEAQ, per germline (reference sequence). The ends lost 6 bases at V and 7 bases at J; junction bases unmatched: 6. CDR3 sequence (DNA): TGTGCCAGCAGACGAACAGGGGGCAACGGGGAGCTGTTTTTT. Protein: CASRRTGGNGELFF.

At least ten counts were recorded for this clonotype. The rearrangement uses TRBV20-1 and TRBJ2-5; 8 nucleotides line up with TRBD1. The CDR3 totals 14 residues. The trim removed 2 bases at V and 6 bases at J, leaving 8 bases unmatched. Germline assignment: CDR1 DFQATT and CDR2 SNEGSKA (reference sequence). CDR3 sequence (DNA): TGCAGTGCTAGAAGGGGGACAGGAGGACAGACCCAGTACTTC. This sequence encodes CSARRGTGGQTQYF.

This clonotype occurred a few times. J is TRBJ2-1 and V is TRBV18, with 8 nucleotides matching TRBD1. The CDR3 is made up of 15 amino acids. Germline V gives CDR1 KGHSH, CDR2 LQKENI. The V and J ends lost 3 bases and 5 bases, in that order; junction bases with no gene match: 6. Here the CDR3 reads CASSPSTGANNEQFF. In DNA, the CDR3 is TGTGCCAGCTCACCGTCGACAGGGGCCAACAATGAGCAGTTCTTC.

This clonotype was observed many times. The chain couples TRBV10-3 to TRBJ2-7; 10 bases map to TRBD1. Trimming cost V 5 bases and J 1 base; bases outside gene matches: 2. CDR3 length: 14 residues. Germline V gene data show CDR1 as ENHRY and CDR2 as SYGVKD. The CDR3 spells CAISPGQGSYEQYF. DNA of the CDR3: TGTGCCATCAGTCCGGGACAGGGGTCCTACGAGCAGTACTTC.

Comment on this clonotype: The junction and the germline gene differ at one end; a read error may be behind it. This chain connects TRBV6-2 or TRBV6-3 to TRBJ1-4, with unresolved D. The CDR3 has 11 amino acids. In germline, CDR1 is MNHEY, CDR2 SVGEGT. Written as DNA, the CDR3 is TGTGCCTCGGCAATGCGGGCCGCCGCAATTTTT. This sequence encodes CASAMRAAAIF.

Many counts were recorded for this clonotype. The V call is TRBV29-1, the J call TRBJ1-4; the D gene is possibly TRBD1 (5 bases). The germline CDR1 and CDR2 sequences are SQVTM and ANQGSEA. The CDR3 length is 15 residues. The V and J ends lost 1 base and 4 bases respectively, with 13 bases between them. In DNA form, the CDR3 reads TGCAGCGTTGAAGGTTCGACAGAGAATAATGAAAAACTGTTTTTT. It codes for CSVEGSTENNEKLFF.